The source of this TCR beta chain is a study of T cells expressing NK-cell markers. Across the whole study: Sorted CD3+CD56-NKG2C+, CD3+CD56+NKG2C- and CD3+CD56+NKG2C+ T cells were the source of the TCR beta repertoires.

5'RACE template switching with UMIs produced the TCR beta cDNA. TCRdb processed the 5' RACE reads again and assigns one entry to each CDR3 protein, with no DNA. The table counts 500,000 to 700,000 distinct CDR3 sequences; 3% to 4.5% lies in the top ten. Per the germline V gene, CDR1 is SGHVS and CDR2 is FQNEAQ. The CDR3 sequence is 17 residues long. The TCR originated in a man aged 18 to 30 in good health. The chain has TRBV7-8 and TRBJ2-5; no DNA is available, so the TRBD2 call from TCRdb remains unchecked. The sample taken for sequencing was blood T cells: a sorted CD56 or NKG2C T cell subset, CD4+ or CD8+ T cells, or bulk PBMC T cells (not recorded which). CDR3 in amino acids: CASSLFASRGTSQTQYF. The entire variable domain, with the rest obtained from reference TRBV7-8 and TRBJ2-5, is as follows: GAGVSQSPRYKVAKRGQDVALRCDPISGHVSLFWYQQALGQGPEFLTYFQNEAQLDKSGLPSDRFFAERPEGSVSTLKIQRTQQEDSAVYLCASSLFASRGTSQTQYFGPGTRLLVL.